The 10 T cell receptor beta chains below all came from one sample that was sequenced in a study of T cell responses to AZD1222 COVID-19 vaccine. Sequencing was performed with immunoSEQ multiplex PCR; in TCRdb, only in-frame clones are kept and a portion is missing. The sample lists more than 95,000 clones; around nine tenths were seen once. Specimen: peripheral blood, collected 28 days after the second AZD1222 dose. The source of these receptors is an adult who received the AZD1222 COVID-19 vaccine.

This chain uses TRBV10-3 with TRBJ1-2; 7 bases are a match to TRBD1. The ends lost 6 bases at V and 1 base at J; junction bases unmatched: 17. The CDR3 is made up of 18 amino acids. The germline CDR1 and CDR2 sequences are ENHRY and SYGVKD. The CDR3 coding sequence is TGTGCCATCAGCGGTCGCCACCACAACCGGGACAGTAACTATGGCTACACCTTC. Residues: CAISGRHHNRDSNYGYTF.

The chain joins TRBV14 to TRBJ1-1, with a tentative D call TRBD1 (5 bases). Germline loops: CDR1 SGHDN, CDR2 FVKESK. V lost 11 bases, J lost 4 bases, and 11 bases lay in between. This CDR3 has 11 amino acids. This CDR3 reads CAAGSGTEAFF. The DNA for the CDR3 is TGTGCCGCAGGGTCGGGCACTGAAGCTTTCTTT. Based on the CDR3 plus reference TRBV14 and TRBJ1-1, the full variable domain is EAGVTQFPSHSVIEKGQTVTLRCDPISGHDNLYWYRRVMGKEIKFLLHFVKESKQDESGMPNNRFLAERTGGTYSTLKVQPAELEDSGVYFCAAGSGTEAFFGQGTRLTVV.

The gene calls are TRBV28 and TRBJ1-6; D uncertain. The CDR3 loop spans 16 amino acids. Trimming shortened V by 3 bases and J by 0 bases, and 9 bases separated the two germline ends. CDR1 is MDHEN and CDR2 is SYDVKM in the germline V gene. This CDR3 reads CASSFLGSSYNSPLHF. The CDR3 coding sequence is TGTGCCAGCAGTTTTCTTGGAAGCTCCTATAATTCACCCCTCCACTTT. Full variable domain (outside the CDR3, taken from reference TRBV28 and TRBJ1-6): DVKVTQSSRYLVKRTGEKVFLECVQDMDHENMFWYRQDPGLGLRLIYFSYDVKMKEKGDIPEGYSVSREKKERFSLILESASTNQTSMYLCASSFLGSSYNSPLHFGNGTRLTVT.

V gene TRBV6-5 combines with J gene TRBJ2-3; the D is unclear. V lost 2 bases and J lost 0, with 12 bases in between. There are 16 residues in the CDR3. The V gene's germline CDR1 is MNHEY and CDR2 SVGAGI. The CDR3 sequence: CASSYQPRLSTDTQYF. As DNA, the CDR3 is TGTGCCAGCAGTTACCAACCGAGACTTAGCACAGATACGCAGTATTTT.

The CDR3 nucleotides read TGTGCCAGCAGCCAGACCTTTTTGGGGGGCTACACCTTC. Its translation is CASSQTFLGGYTF. The rearrangement uses TRBV5-4 and TRBJ1-2; no clear D gene. This CDR3 contains 13 residues. V lost 4 bases, J lost 8 bases, and 15 bases lay in between. CDR1 is SGHNT, CDR2 YYREEE, per germline (reference sequence).

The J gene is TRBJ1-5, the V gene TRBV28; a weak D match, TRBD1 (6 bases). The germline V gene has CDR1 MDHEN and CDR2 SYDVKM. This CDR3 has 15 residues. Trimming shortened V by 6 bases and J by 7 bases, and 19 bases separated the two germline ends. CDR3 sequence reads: CASSPLWGAGQPQHF. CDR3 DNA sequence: TGTGCCAGCAGCCCCCTTTGGGGGGCAGGGCAGCCCCAGCATTTT.

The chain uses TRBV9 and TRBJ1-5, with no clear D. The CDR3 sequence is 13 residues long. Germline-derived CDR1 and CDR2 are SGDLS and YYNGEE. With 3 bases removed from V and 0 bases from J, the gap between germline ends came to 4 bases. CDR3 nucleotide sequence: TGTGCCAGCAGCGGCAATAGCAATCAGCCCCAGCATTTT. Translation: CASSGNSNQPQHF.

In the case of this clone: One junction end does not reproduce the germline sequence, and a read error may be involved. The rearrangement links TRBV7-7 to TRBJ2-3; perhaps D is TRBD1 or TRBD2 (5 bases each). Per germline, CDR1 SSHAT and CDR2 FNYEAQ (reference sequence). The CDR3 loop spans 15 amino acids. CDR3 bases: TGTGCTAGCAGCCGCCGGGACCTAAGCACAGATACGCAGTATTTT. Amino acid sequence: CASSRRDLSTDTQYF.

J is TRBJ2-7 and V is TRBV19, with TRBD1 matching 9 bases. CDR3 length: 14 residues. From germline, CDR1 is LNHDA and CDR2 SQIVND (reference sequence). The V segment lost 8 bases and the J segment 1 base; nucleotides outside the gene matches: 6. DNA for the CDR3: TGTGCCAGTTCCGGACAGGGGCTATCCTACGAGCAGTACTTC. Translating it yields CASSGQGLSYEQYF.

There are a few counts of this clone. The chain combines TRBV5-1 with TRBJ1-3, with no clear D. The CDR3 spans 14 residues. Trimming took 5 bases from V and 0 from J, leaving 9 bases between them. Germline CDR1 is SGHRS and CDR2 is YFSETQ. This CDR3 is CASSPHSSGNTIYF. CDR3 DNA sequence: TGCGCCAGCAGTCCACATTCCTCTGGAAACACCATATATTTT. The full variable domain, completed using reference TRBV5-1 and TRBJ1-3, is KAGVTQTPRYLIKTRGQQVTLSCSPISGHRSVSWYQQTPGQGLQFLFEYFSETQRNKGNFPGRFSGRQFSNSRSEMNVSTLELGDSALYLCASSPHSSGNTIYFGEGSWLTVV.